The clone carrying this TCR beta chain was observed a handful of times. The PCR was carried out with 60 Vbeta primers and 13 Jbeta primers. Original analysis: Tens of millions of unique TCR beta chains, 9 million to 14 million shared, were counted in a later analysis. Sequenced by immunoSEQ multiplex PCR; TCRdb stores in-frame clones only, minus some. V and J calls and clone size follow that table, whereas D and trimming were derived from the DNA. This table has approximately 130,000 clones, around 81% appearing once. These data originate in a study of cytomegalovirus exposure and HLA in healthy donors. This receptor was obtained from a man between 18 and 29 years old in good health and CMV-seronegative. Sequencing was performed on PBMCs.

DNA of the CDR3: TGTGCCAGCAGTGATAGGAGCGGCTACACCTTC. Its protein is CASSDRSGYTF. The genes are TRBV6-1 and TRBJ1-2; D uncertain. The CDR3 extends over 11 amino acids. The V and J ends lost 3 bases and 8 bases respectively, with 7 bases between them. The V gene's germline CDR1 is MNHNS and CDR2 SASEGT.